A selection of T cell receptor beta chains follows, all from one sample in a study of response to subunit inactivated influenza vaccine. TCRdb re-called the RT-PCR reads with MiXCR, one entry per CDR3 protein. The sample consists of over 450,000 distinct CDR3 sequences, 13% of them appearing once. Sequenced here: PBMCs from blood, sampled more than 35 days after vaccination. The receptors originated from a man aged 50 or older who received an inactivated influenza vaccine. The CDR3 runs from the conserved cysteine through the conserved F or W. Fields, in order: J gene, clone size, V gene, D gene, CDR3 DNA, CDR3 protein. A D gene is named only where the DNA matches it firmly. Clone sizes are given selectively: once, few, many, or a class where the clone is expanded.

>TRBJ2-7|NA|TRBV28|NA
TGTGCCAGCAGTTTGCCGACAAGCTACGAGCAGTACTTC
CASSLPTSYEQYF
>TRBJ2-2|NA|TRBV6-5|NA
TGTGCCAGCAGTTACAAGGTCTTAAACGGCGGGGAGCTGTTTTTT
CASSYKVLNGGELFF
>TRBJ2-5|NA|TRBV7-6|NA
TGTGCCAGCAGCTTCACGGACCGAGGGGGGACCCAGTACTTC
CASSFTDRGGTQYF
>TRBJ1-6|many|TRBV6-5|NA
TGTGCCAGCAGTTACTCCGGCCTAGATTCACCCCTCCACTTT
CASSYSGLDSPLHF
>TRBJ2-3|many|TRBV27|TRBD1
TGTGCCAGCAGTTTAGGGCGGGACAGGGGGCTTCCTTCAGCAGATACGCAGTATTTT
CASSLGRDRGLPSADTQYF
>TRBJ2-3|NA|TRBV12-3/TRBV12-4|NA
TGTGCCAGCAGTTTATCGCCCGGGGTCGCAGATACGCAGTATTTT
CASSLSPGVADTQYF
>TRBJ2-5|NA|TRBV7-2|NA
TGTGCCAGCAGCTCAGAACCCTGGCGGGAGACCCAGTACTTC
CASSSEPWRETQYF
>TRBJ2-3|few|TRBV29-1|NA
TGCAGCGTTGGGCCCGGGACGGGCCCAGATACGCAGTATTTT
CSVGPGTGPDTQYF
>TRBJ2-6|few|TRBV10-3|NA
TGTGCCATCAGTGGTCAGGGGCCCTACAGCTCTGGGGCCAACGTCCTGACTTTC
CAISGQGPYSSGANVLTF
>TRBJ1-1|NA|TRBV30|NA
TGTGCCTGGAGTTACCGGGAGGAAGCTTTCTTT
CAWSYREEAFF
>TRBJ2-7|many|TRBV29-1|NA
TGCAGCGTTGGAGACAGCTACGAGCAGTACTTC
CSVGDSYEQYF
>TRBJ2-3|NA|TRBV6-5|TRBD2
TGTGCCAGCAGTTACTCGGCTAGCGGGAGATCGACAGATACGCAGTATTTT
CASSYSASGRSTDTQYF
>TRBJ2-7|many|TRBV20-1|NA
TGCAGTGCTAGAGCGGGAAACGAGCAGTACTTC
CSARAGNEQYF
>TRBJ1-3|few|TRBV6-2/TRBV6-3|NA
TGTGCCAGCAGTTACTTTGGGAAGAACTCTGGAAACACCATATATTTT
CASSYFGKNSGNTIYF
>TRBJ2-7|few|TRBV6-1|NA
TGTGCCAGCAGTGAAACGGTTCTCCATGCCTACGAGCAGTACTTC
CASSETVLHAYEQYF
>TRBJ2-1|NA|TRBV7-9|NA
TGTGCCAACGCGGGACTCCGCTACAATGAGCAGTTCTTC
CANAGLRYNEQFF
>TRBJ2-7|NA|TRBV20-1|NA
TGCAGTGCTAGGGCGGTCGTCGGGACGGGCTACGAGCAGTACTTC
CSARAVVGTGYEQYF
>TRBJ2-7|many|TRBV6-1|NA
TGTGCCAGCAGCCCTAACGGGGGGCCTTACGAGCAGTACTTC
CASSPNGGPYEQYF
>TRBJ2-5|NA|TRBV3-1|NA
TGTGCCAGCAGCCAAGAGATAGGGACCCAGTACTTC
CASSQEIGTQYF
>TRBJ2-3|NA|TRBV7-8|TRBD1
TGTGCCAGCAGCTTAGAGAAGGACAGGTGGTACACAGATACGCAGTATTTT
CASSLEKDRWYTDTQYF
>TRBJ2-7|few|TRBV28|NA
TGTGCCAGCAGTACCGGGGTGGAGGAGCAGTACTTC
CASSTGVEEQYF
>TRBJ1-5|few|TRBV12-3/TRBV12-4|NA
TGTGCCAGCAGTTTTTCAGGGGTCGGAAGCAATCAGCCCCAGCATTTT
CASSFSGVGSNQPQHF
>TRBJ2-2|many|TRBV5-6|NA
TGTGCCAGCAGCTTCTTTGGGGCCTGGGGCGGGGAGCTGTTTTTT
CASSFFGAWGGELFF
>TRBJ1-3|NA|TRBV6-1|NA
TGTGCCACCGGACAGAAGGGTTACACCATATATTTT
CATGQKGYTIYF
>TRBJ2-7|NA|TRBV4-2|NA
TGTGCCATCAGCCCCGAGCTCCCCTACGAGCAGTACTTC
CAISPELPYEQYF
>TRBJ2-1|NA|TRBV14|TRBD2
TGTGCCAGCAGTACTAGCGGGCCAAACAATGAGCAGTTCTTC
CASSTSGPNNEQFF
>TRBJ2-7|few|TRBV7-9|NA
TGTGCCAGCAGCTTAGCACGGATCACCTCCTACGAGCAGTACTTC
CASSLARITSYEQYF
>TRBJ2-2|few|TRBV15|NA
TGTGCCACCAGCAGTGGACTACTACCCACCGGGGAGCTGTTTTTT
CATSSGLLPTGELFF
>TRBJ1-2|few|TRBV29-1|NA
TGCAGCGTTGGGACAGCCGCTCACTATGGCTACACCTTC
CSVGTAAHYGYTF